The rows below give T cell receptor beta chains drawn from one sample of a study of chemoradiotherapy in HPV16-positive cancers. The method was immunoSEQ multiplex PCR; TCRdb's version includes in-frame clones alone and lacks a portion of them. The table shows around 6,600 clones, with less than 85% occurring only once. Sequenced material: tumor tissue, taken from a patient who underwent chemoradiotherapy. Receptor source: a human donor with HPV-associated anogenital cancer. Both conserved end residues are part of each CDR3. The D gene is left open where the match is weak. A row's size may be missing; if present it is once, few, many or a size class.

j_call d_call v_call clone_size cdr3_nt cdr3_aa
TRBJ1-1 NA TRBV6-1 NA TGTGCCAGCATCAAAGGGTATGACACTGAAGCTTTCTTT CASIKGYDTEAFF
TRBJ1-1 NA TRBV4-1 NA TGCGCCAGCAGCCAAGAAGGGGGAGGTGAAGCTTTCTTT CASSQEGGGEAFF
TRBJ2-5 TRBD2 TRBV6-1 NA TGTGCCAGCAGCTTGACTAGCGGGGGAGAGACCCAGTACTTC CASSLTSGGETQYF
TRBJ2-5 NA TRBV4-1 NA TGCGCCAGCAGCCAAAAAGCCGGCACATGGGAGACCCAGTACTTC CASSQKAGTWETQYF
TRBJ2-7 NA TRBV14 NA TGTGCCAGCAGCCAATATCTCCCAGGTAACCTACGAGTGCAGTACTTC CASSQYLPGNLRVQYF
TRBJ2-4 NA TRBV19 NA TGTGCCAGTAGTACCGGAGGTATGGGGGAGACCAAAAACATTCAGTACTTC CASSTGGMGETKNIQYF
TRBJ2-3 NA TRBV2 NA TGTGCCAGCCTAAGAATAGGCACAGATACGCAGTATTTT CASLRIGTDTQYF
TRBJ1-5 NA TRBV6-5 once TGTGCCAGCAGTTCCGCAGGGTTTACCGAGGTCCAGCATTTT CASSSAGFTEVQHF
TRBJ1-1 NA TRBV7-2 few TGTGCCAGCAGTTTCGACTTTAACACTGAAGCTTTCTTT CASSFDFNTEAFF
TRBJ1-2 NA TRBV28 NA TGTGCCAGCAGCTGGGGTGGGACGCTGGTTAACTATGGCTACACCTTC CASSWGGTLVNYGYTF